This is a list of T cell receptor beta chains from one sample in a study of blood T cell repertoires in COVID-19. This table comes from immunoSEQ multiplex PCR, and its TCRdb copy is limited to in-frame clones, with some not included. The sample yields some 240,000 clones, around 83% seen once. The sequenced sample consisted of peripheral blood. The source is a middle-aged man with active or convalescent COVID-19. CDR3s include the opening cysteine and the closing phenylalanine or tryptophan. The order of the fields is V gene, J gene, CDR3 protein.

TRBV19,TRBJ1-6,CASSRRGLNNSPLHF
TRBV13,TRBJ2-7,CASSLGASGVIDEQYF
TRBV7-3,TRBJ2-1,CASSPDSFNYNEQFF
TRBV5-1,TRBJ2-1,CASSLLQGAGNEQFF
TRBV5-1,TRBJ2-2,CASSLVRGGTGELFF
TRBV4-3,TRBJ2-1,CASSRPGSYNEQFF
TRBV6-2/TRBV6-3,TRBJ1-5,CASSYSIQGRQPQHF
TRBV19,TRBJ2-1,CASSFGTSGLYNEQFF
TRBV27,TRBJ2-1,CASRTVKSINNEQFF
TRBV7-6,TRBJ1-4,CASSGRKGALEKLFF
TRBV3-1/TRBV3-2,TRBJ2-5,CASSQPRQGQETQYF
TRBV28,TRBJ2-1,CASRSRGVYNEQFF
TRBV5-1,TRBJ2-7,CASSLVHGSGRAYEQYF
TRBV6-1,TRBJ2-7,CASSDTNFYEQYF
TRBV5-1,TRBJ2-7,CASTPGGNSDEQYF
TRBV7-8,TRBJ1-2,CASSLAGSTANYGYTF
TRBV28,TRBJ1-5,CASSLAQGYQPQHF
TRBV7-8,TRBJ1-3,CASSLSPGGSGNTIYF
TRBV7-9,TRBJ1-1,CASRPDSYTEAFF
TRBV11-2,TRBJ2-3,CASSLGQGARGTDTQYF
TRBV7-3,TRBJ2-3,CASSFRTGGTDTQYF
TRBV7-2,TRBJ2-7,CASSAILAGVGFAYF
TRBV7-9,TRBJ1-2,CASSLGGAGYGYTF
TRBV15,TRBJ2-1,CATRTSPYNEQFF
TRBV7-2,TRBJ2-1,CASSLIAGGPGYSEQFF
TRBV7-2,TRBJ1-2,CASSLGQIYGYTF
TRBV6-5,TRBJ2-5,CAIRMAAYQETQYF
TRBV4-2,TRBJ1-1,CASSQEVRGATEAFF
TRBV30,TRBJ2-7,CAWSGTESSYEQYF
TRBV29-1,TRBJ1-1,CSVWDRGYTEAFF
TRBV5-1,TRBJ1-2,CASSPGYRTPNYGYTF
TRBV3-1/TRBV3-2,TRBJ1-1,CASSQSGGTEAFF
TRBV28,TRBJ1-1,CASSPRGRFTEAFF
TRBV6-2/TRBV6-3,TRBJ2-1,CASSFQGTSGYQYNEQFF
TRBV7-2,TRBJ2-5,CASSTGLRTHSGETQYF
TRBV19,TRBJ1-1,CASSIPGQGGEAFF
TRBV4-3,TRBJ1-1,CASSRILGGRVNTEAFF
TRBV6-5,TRBJ1-1,CASTLGGFTEAFF
TRBV6-5,TRBJ1-1,CASIPARGNTEAFF
TRBV28,TRBJ2-3,CASSLYTSASTDTQYF
TRBV7-9,TRBJ2-2,CATRTGENTGELFF
TRBV21-1,TRBJ2-5,CASKVPLAGDEETQYF
TRBV5-1,TRBJ1-2,CASSLEAGPPYGYTF
TRBV10-3,TRBJ1-3,CAISDPIEGWGNTIYF
TRBV3-1/TRBV3-2,TRBJ1-2,CASSPRWEGRGYTF
TRBV6-6,TRBJ1-1,CASSPTGTVNTEAFF
TRBV19,TRBJ1-5,CASSWTGRQPQHF
TRBV9,TRBJ2-1,CASSASGRGYNEQFF
TRBV4-3,TRBJ2-1,CASSQGRGGRADYNEQFF
TRBV7-9,TRBJ2-5,CASSLAGGEETQYF
TRBV28,TRBJ1-5,CASSSPAVPGTGVKEHF
TRBV7-9,TRBJ1-1,CASSLVPGQGSWEAFF